A selection of T cell receptor beta chains follows, all from one sample in a study of shared clonotypes between healthy human individuals. Repertoires were generated with immunoSEQ multiplex PCR, while TCRdb's copy carries only in-frame clones and drops some. The sample shows about 2.2 million clones, about 93% of them seen only once. Sequences were obtained from naive CD8+ T cells from PBMCs. These receptors came from a man aged 18 to 30 in good health. Some clones in this sample may be carry-over from other donors' samples. CDR3s include the opening cysteine and the closing phenylalanine or tryptophan.

TRBJ2-6 TRBV30 CAWSRGSGANVLTF
TRBJ2-7 TRBV7-9 CASSLATSGRVTYEQYF
TRBJ1-2 TRBV25-1 CASSGDRMIYGYTF
TRBJ1-1 TRBV28 CASSTRWTDRKMNTEAFF
TRBJ2-3 TRBV9 CASSVQGLDTQYF
TRBJ1-1 TRBV2 CASSEMVRSRAFF
TRBJ2-7 TRBV11-2 CASSYPPGSGAYEQYF
TRBJ1-5 TRBV4-1 CASSQVAGGIQPQHF
TRBJ2-7 TRBV29-1 CSVGGGRNEQYF
TRBJ1-2 TRBV4-2 CASSQKGVGYTF
TRBJ2-7 TRBV28 CASSSDSGKPYEQYF
TRBJ2-7 TRBV11-2 CASSRVGRPYEQYF
TRBJ2-7 TRBV5-4 CASSFWGALNEQYF
TRBJ2-1 TRBV7-2 CASSFSLRQGRLNEQFF
TRBJ2-1 TRBV6-7 CASSSMDSAVGESSYNEQFF
TRBJ1-1 TRBV4-1 CASSRREVEEAFF
TRBJ1-3 TRBV5-1 CASSYRTGGKGNTIYF
TRBJ2-1 TRBV27 CASSLDRAYNEQFF
TRBJ2-3 TRBV25-1 CASSEFWAGPGTDTQYF
TRBJ2-1 TRBV11-3 CASSPAGAPEQFF
TRBJ1-5 TRBV9 CASSAGTGANQPQHF
TRBJ1-4 TRBV5-1 CASSLGERSGEKLFF
TRBJ1-5 TRBV27 CASSPSVGESNQPQHF
TRBJ2-3 TRBV27 CASSPGWGEYTDTQYF
TRBJ2-1 TRBV25-1 CASSESSGGNEQFF
TRBJ2-3 TRBV27 CASSRAGGSTDTQYF
TRBJ2-3 TRBV4-3 CASSQDGRQGQEDTQYF
TRBJ2-3 TRBV14 CASSQDAGRASTDTQYF
TRBJ1-1 TRBV11-3 CASSSDRGSEAFF
TRBJ1-2 TRBV6-5 CASSPAGEYGYTF
TRBJ2-7 TRBV27 CASSLIGAGSSYEQYF
TRBJ2-7 TRBV27 CATRTGGVFEQYF
TRBJ2-1 TRBV28 CASSPPLDSYNEQFF
TRBJ1-5 TRBV27 CASSLWDNQPQHF
TRBJ2-1 TRBV19 CASSTSGSRNEQFF
TRBJ2-7 TRBV5-6 CASSLWSSYEQYF
TRBJ1-5 TRBV19 CASSIPGGLNQPQHF
TRBJ1-2 TRBV27 CASSSPGQGAFGYTF
TRBJ2-5 TRBV7-9 CASRTGGDRETQYF
TRBJ2-7 TRBV28 CASSSRTSGSPGISYEQYF
TRBJ2-3 TRBV15 CATSALADTQYF
TRBJ1-1 TRBV7-9 CASSLGRSNTEAFF
TRBJ2-3 TRBV27 CASSLEREANTDTQYF
TRBJ1-2 TRBV27 CASSPSIGESNYGYTF
TRBJ2-7 TRBV11-2 CASSNRGGSRYEQYF